Below are 23 T cell receptor beta chains sequenced from a single sample in a study of long-term antiretroviral therapy in people with HIV. Runs used v3.0 of the immunoSEQ assay and were done at survey level. Libraries were prepared by immunoSEQ multiplex PCR; TCRdb keeps only in-frame clonotypes and omits some of them. The sample includes about 18,000 clones, around 91% of them seen just once. The material was unsorted PBMCs, obtained 3 years after starting antiretroviral therapy. The receptors shown here come from a man aged 45 to 65 with HIV.

J is TRBJ2-7 and V is TRBV13, with 8 bases fitting TRBD2. This CDR3 contains 14 residues. With 1 base clipped from V and 4 bases from J, the junction kept 3 bases outside the gene matches. The V gene's germline CDR1 is PRHDT and CDR2 FYEKMQ (reference sequence). The CDR3, as DNA: TGTGCCAGCAGCTTAGAGCGGGGGAGATACGAGCAGTACTTC. Encoded protein: CASSLERGRYEQYF.

This chain joins TRBV30 and TRBJ1-3; no firm D call. In germline, CDR1 is GTSNPN, CDR2 SVGIG (reference sequence). Trimming removed 2 bases at V and 9 bases at J, with 23 bases between. There are 16 residues in the CDR3. CDR3 nucleotide sequence: TGTGCCTGGAGTTCATACCATTCGGCCTCTGGGAGCACCATATATTTT. Protein: CAWSSYHSASGSTIYF.

This chain joins TRBV7-2 and TRBJ2-3; D is undetermined. The CDR3 runs to 21 residues. Looked up from germline, CDR1 is SGHTA and CDR2 is FQGNSA. Trimming pared 0 bases from V and 3 bases from J, leaving 28 bases between. The DNA of the CDR3 is TGTGCCAGCAGCTTAGCGGGTATGGTCGAACGCCCCGAAAAACGAACAGATACGCAGTATTTT. It is translated as CASSLAGMVERPEKRTDTQYF.

V usage is TRBV6-5 and J usage is TRBJ2-7; D tentatively reads TRBD1 or TRBD2 (5 bases each). Trimming removed 7 bases from V and 4 bases from J, with 20 bases in between. Germline loops: CDR1 MNHEY, CDR2 SVGAGI. CDR3 length: 15 amino acids. In nucleotides, the CDR3 is TGTGCCAGCATGGTTTCGCCTGGGGGTTCTTACGAGCAGTACTTC. Protein product: CASMVSPGGSYEQYF.

The gene calls are TRBV7-9 and TRBJ1-1; the D gene is possibly TRBD1 (5 bases). V lost 5 bases and J 3 bases, leaving 13 bases between the germline ends. This CDR3 has 14 amino acids. The germline V gene encodes CDR1 SEHNR and CDR2 FQNEAQ (reference sequence). The CDR3 reads CASSLKGRDTEAFF. The CDR3 nucleotides are TGTGCCAGCAGCCTGAAGGGGCGGGACACTGAAGCTTTCTTT.

This rearrangement joins TRBV29-1 to TRBJ1-1, with D possibly being TRBD1 (5 bases). The V end was cut by 4 bases, the J end by 6 bases, with 12 bases between. Germline V gives CDR1 SQVTM, CDR2 ANQGSEA. There are 12 residues in the CDR3. The CDR3 loop reads CSVVEGFPEAFF. CDR3 sequence (DNA): TGCAGCGTTGTGGAGGGGTTCCCTGAAGCTTTCTTT.

The chain links TRBV9 to TRBJ2-7, with 7 positions matching TRBD1. The CDR3 is 15 residues long. After removal of 0 bases from V and 1 base from J, the junction contained 4 bases not matched to a gene. The germline CDR1 and CDR2 sequences are SGDLS and YYNGEE. CDR3 amino acids: CASSVGGTDSYEQYF. For the CDR3, the DNA is TGTGCCAGCAGCGTAGGTGGGACAGATTCCTACGAGCAGTACTTC.

The table lists this clone with a count of one. This sequence joins TRBV5-4 and TRBJ2-3; possibly TRBD2 for D (7 bases). With 1 base removed from V and 6 bases from J, the gap between germline ends came to 24 bases. The length of the CDR3 is 18 residues. CDR1 SGHNT and CDR2 YYREEE come from the germline V gene (reference sequence). In DNA, the CDR3 is TGTGCCAGCAGCTTGAAATCTCGGGGGGCCTTAGGTTCGGATACGCAGTATTTT. This translates into CASSLKSRGALGSDTQYF.

The genes are TRBV7-6 and TRBJ2-7; a weak D match, TRBD2 (6 bases). The germline V gene has CDR1 SGHVS and CDR2 FNYEAQ. The germline V and J ends were trimmed by 4 bases and 8 bases, with 15 bases remaining between them. The CDR3 has 13 residues. The CDR3 DNA sequence: TGTGCCAGCAGCTCAAACTCAGGGAGGCAGCAGTACTTC. As protein: CASSSNSGRQQYF.

The chain has TRBV5-8 and TRBJ1-6; D not resolved. CDR1 is SGHTS and CDR2 is YDEGEE in the germline V gene. The CDR3 runs 15 residues. The V and J ends lost 1 base and 10 bases respectively, with 15 bases between them. CDR3 coding DNA: TGTGCCAGCAGCTTGCGTGACCGTAAGGGATCACCCCTCCACTTT. Its protein product is CASSLRDRKGSPLHF.

CDR3 protein: CASSTDRDRGPYEQYF. CDR3 in DNA: TGTGCCAGCAGCACTGACCGGGACAGGGGGCCCTACGAGCAGTACTTC. V is TRBV4-2 and J is TRBJ2-7; 12 bases match TRBD1. Losses at the gene ends were 5 bases for V and 2 bases for J; bases not matched to a gene: 7. The length of the CDR3 is 16 residues. The germline V gene has CDR1 LGHNA and CDR2 YNFKEQ.

This rearrangement joins TRBV7-8 to TRBJ2-1; D may correspond to TRBD1 or TRBD2 (5 bases each). The V end lost 7 bases, the J end lost 7 bases, and 8 bases lay between the germline ends. Germline lookup yields CDR1 SGHVS and CDR2 FQNEAQ. The CDR3 covers 11 residues. CDR3 protein: CASNWGNEQFF. The CDR3 nucleotides read TGTGCCAGCAACTGGGGGAATGAGCAGTTCTTC.

The chain is built from TRBV5-4 and TRBJ2-5; 11 bases map to TRBD2. The CDR3 runs to 16 residues. The V gene end was trimmed by 1 base and the J gene end by 2 bases; junction bases not matched to a gene: 4. Per the germline V gene, CDR1 is SGHNT and CDR2 is YYREEE (reference sequence). The CDR3 coding sequence is TGTGCCAGCAGCTTGCCTAGCGGGGGGCTACAAGAGACCCAGTACTTC. This encodes CASSLPSGGLQETQYF. Drawing the rest from reference TRBV5-4 and TRBJ2-5, the complete variable domain is ETGVTQSPTHLIKTRGQQVTLRCSSQSGHNTVSWYQQALGQGPQFIFQYYREEENGRGNFPPRFSGLQFPNYSSELNVNALELDDSALYLCASSLPSGGLQETQYFGPGTRLLVL.

The V and J genes are TRBV4-3 and TRBJ2-4; 8 positions agree with TRBD1. Germline-derived CDR1 and CDR2 are LGHNA and YSLEER. V shed 3 bases and J 0 bases; nucleotides not matched to a gene: 4. The CDR3 has 16 residues. CDR3 in amino acids: CASSQDRVTAKNIQYF. DNA for the CDR3: TGCGCCAGCAGCCAGGACAGGGTCACAGCCAAAAACATTCAGTACTTC.

This sequence joins TRBV13 and TRBJ2-3; TRBD1 is a possible D gene (5 bases). The CDR3 spans 13 residues. The V and J ends lost 0 bases and 5 bases respectively, with 6 bases between them. From germline, CDR1 is PRHDT and CDR2 FYEKMQ (reference sequence). The CDR3 DNA is TGTGCCAGCAGCTTAGGAGGACAAGATACGCAGTATTTT. As protein: CASSLGGQDTQYF.

The rearrangement links TRBV10-1 to TRBJ2-1; TRBD2 matches at 8 bases. V shed 9 bases and J 5 bases; nucleotides not matched to a gene: 15. The CDR3 has 16 residues. CDR1 is WNHNN and CDR2 is SYGVQD in the germline V gene (reference sequence). The CDR3, as DNA: TGCGCCAGTAGCAGGATTGTGGTAGCGGGGAACAATGAGCAGTTCTTC. Protein: CASSRIVVAGNNEQFF.

The chain has TRBV5-1 and TRBJ1-2; TRBD1 might be the D (5 bases). Looked up from germline, CDR1 is SGHRS and CDR2 is YFSETQ. V was trimmed by 3 bases and J by 8 bases, leaving 17 bases between them. This CDR3 spans 14 amino acids. The DNA of the CDR3 is TGCGCCAGCAGCTGGGGTCAGGGCCTTCAGGGCTACACCTTC. It is translated as CASSWGQGLQGYTF.

This clone was counted once. The chain recombines TRBV27 with TRBJ1-5, with D unresolved. The CDR3 sequence is 14 residues long. V was trimmed by 2 bases and J by 14 bases, leaving 19 bases between them. The germline V gene encodes CDR1 MNHEY and CDR2 SMNVEV (reference sequence). CDR3 region: CASSLTSRQPREHF. As DNA, the CDR3 is TGTGCCAGCAGTTTAACGAGCCGGCAGCCGCGAGAGCATTTT.

The V gene is TRBV29-1, the J gene TRBJ1-1; 9 bases map to TRBD1. In germline, CDR1 is SQVTM, CDR2 ANQGSEA. V lost 7 bases and J lost 5; bases outside the gene matches: 5. The CDR3 sequence is 12 residues long. The CDR3 nucleotides are TGCAGCGCTACGGGACAGGGAACTGAAGCTTTCTTT. This codes for CSATGQGTEAFF. Based on the CDR3 plus reference TRBV29-1 and TRBJ1-1, the full variable domain is SAVISQKPSRDICQRGTSLTIQCQVDSQVTMMFWYRQQPGQSLTLIATANQGSEATYESGFVIDKFPISRPNLTFSTLTVSNMSPEDSSIYLCSATGQGTEAFFGQGTRLTVV.

J is TRBJ1-5 and V is TRBV30; D is possibly TRBD1 (6 bases). The V gene lost 2 bases and the J gene lost 2 bases, with 13 bases spanning the gap. The CDR3 is made up of 15 amino acids. The germline V gene has CDR1 GTSNPN and CDR2 SVGIG (reference sequence). CDR3 in amino acids: CAWSPQGRGNQPQHF. CDR3 nucleotide sequence: TGTGCCTGGAGTCCCCAGGGGAGAGGCAATCAGCCCCAGCATTTT.

The rearrangement links TRBV27 to TRBJ1-1, with a tentative D call TRBD1 (5 bases). The V gene lost 5 bases and the J gene lost 5 bases, with 18 bases spanning the gap. This CDR3 spans 15 amino acids. The V gene's germline CDR1 is MNHEY and CDR2 SMNVEV (reference sequence). DNA for the CDR3: TGTGCCAGCAGTCCCGGCGTTAGGGGCCAGACTGAAGCTTTCTTT. Amino acid sequence: CASSPGVRGQTEAFF.

This chain joins TRBV25-1 and TRBJ1-2; 10 bases map to TRBD1. The CDR3 totals 13 residues. Germline V gives CDR1 MGHDK, CDR2 SYGVNS. Germline trimming cut 5 bases from V and 5 bases from J; bases unmatched to any gene: 2. CDR3 sequence (DNA): TGTGCCAGCAGTATGGACAGGGGGTATGGCTACACCTTC. Translating gives CASSMDRGYGYTF.

The rearrangement joins TRBV6-1 to TRBJ1-1; D perhaps matches TRBD1 (6 bases). The germline V gene has CDR1 MNHNS and CDR2 SASEGT. The CDR3 length is 15 residues. Trimming took off 0 bases at V and 6 bases at J, with 14 bases between the two ends. The CDR3 DNA sequence: TGTGCCAGCAGTGAAGCGCTCCAGGGGAGGGCTGAAGCTTTCTTT. Translating it yields CASSEALQGRAEAFF.